This T cell receptor (beta chain) stems from a study of blood T cell repertoires in COVID-19. The V gene's germline CDR1 is SGHNT and CDR2 YYREEE (reference sequence). The CDR3 consists of 13 residues. V lost 6 bases to trimming and J lost 4 bases; unmatched junction nucleotides: 5. Measured with immunoSEQ multiplex PCR; TCRdb has only the in-frame clones, and not every one. The table shows more than 15,000 clones, with approximately 91% occurring only once. The sequencing sample was made of peripheral blood. The chain uses TRBV5-4 and TRBJ2-7, with 9 bases lining up with TRBD1. This clonotype was sampled from a man aged 40-49 years with active COVID-19. CDR3 amino acids: CASTDRGRYEQYF. The CDR3 DNA reads as TGTGCCAGCACGGACAGGGGACGATACGAGCAGTACTTC. The full variable domain, completed using reference TRBV5-4 and TRBJ2-7, is ETGVTQSPTHLIKTRGQQVTLRCSSQSGHNTVSWYQQALGQGPQFIFQYYREEENGRGNFPPRFSGLQFPNYSSELNVNALELDDSALYLCASTDRGRYEQYFGPGTRLTVT.